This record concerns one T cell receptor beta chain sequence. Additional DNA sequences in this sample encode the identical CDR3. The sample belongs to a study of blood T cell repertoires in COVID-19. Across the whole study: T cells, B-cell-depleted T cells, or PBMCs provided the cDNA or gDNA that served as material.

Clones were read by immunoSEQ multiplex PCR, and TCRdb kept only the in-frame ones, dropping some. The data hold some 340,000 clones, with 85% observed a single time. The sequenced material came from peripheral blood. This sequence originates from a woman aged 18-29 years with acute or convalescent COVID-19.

The CDR3 spells CASSYSTGYGYTF. CDR3 nucleotide sequence: TGTGCCAGCAGTTACTCGACGGGCTATGGCTACACCTTC. This chain connects TRBV6-5 to TRBJ1-2; D gene unclear. The CDR3 loop spans 13 amino acids. V shed 0 bases and J shed 4 bases, with 6 bases lying between them. Germline V gene lookup returns CDR1 MNHEY and CDR2 SVGAGI.